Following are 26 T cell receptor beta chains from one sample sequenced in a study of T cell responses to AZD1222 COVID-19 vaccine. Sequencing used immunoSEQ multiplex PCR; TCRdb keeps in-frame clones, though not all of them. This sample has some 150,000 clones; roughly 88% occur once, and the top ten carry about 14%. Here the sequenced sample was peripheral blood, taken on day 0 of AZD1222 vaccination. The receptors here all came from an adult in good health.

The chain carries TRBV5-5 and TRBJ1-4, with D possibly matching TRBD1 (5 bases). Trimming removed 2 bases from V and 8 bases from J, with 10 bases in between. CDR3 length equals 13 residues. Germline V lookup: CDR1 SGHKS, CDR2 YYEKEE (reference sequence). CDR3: CASSFGRVEKLFF. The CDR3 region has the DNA TGTGCCAGCAGCTTTGGCAGGGTGGAAAAACTGTTTTTT.

The DNA for the CDR3 is TGTGCCAGCAGTGGTTATGAACCATATGACAATCAGCCCCAGCATTTT. It yields the protein CASSGYEPYDNQPQHF. The chain is built from TRBV6-4 and TRBJ1-5, with no clear D. The V end was cut by 4 bases, the J end by 3 bases, with 16 bases between. Germline V lookup: CDR1 MRHNA, CDR2 SNTAGT. The CDR3 spans 16 residues.

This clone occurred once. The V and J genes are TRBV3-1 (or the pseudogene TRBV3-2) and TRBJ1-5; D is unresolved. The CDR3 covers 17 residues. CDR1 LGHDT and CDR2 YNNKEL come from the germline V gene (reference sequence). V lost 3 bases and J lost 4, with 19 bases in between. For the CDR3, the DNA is TGTGCCAGCAGCCACACCTTCTCGAGGCCTAGTAATCAGCCCCAGCATTTT. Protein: CASSHTFSRPSNQPQHF.

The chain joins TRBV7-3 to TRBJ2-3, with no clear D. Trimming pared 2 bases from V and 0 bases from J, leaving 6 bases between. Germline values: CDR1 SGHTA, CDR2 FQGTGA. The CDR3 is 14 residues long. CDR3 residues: CASSLGSSTDTQYF. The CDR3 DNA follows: TGTGCCAGCAGCTTAGGCAGTAGCACAGATACGCAGTATTTT.

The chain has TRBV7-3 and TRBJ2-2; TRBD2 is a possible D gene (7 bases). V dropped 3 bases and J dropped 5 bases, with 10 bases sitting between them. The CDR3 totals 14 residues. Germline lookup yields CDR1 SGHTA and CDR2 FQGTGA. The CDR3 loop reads CASSFGGATGELFF. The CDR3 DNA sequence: TGTGCCAGCAGCTTTGGGGGGGCGACCGGGGAGCTGTTTTTT.

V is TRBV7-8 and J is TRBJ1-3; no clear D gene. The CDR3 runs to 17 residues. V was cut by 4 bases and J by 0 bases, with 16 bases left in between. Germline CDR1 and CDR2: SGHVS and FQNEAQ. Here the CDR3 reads CASSSRTQPSSGNTIYF. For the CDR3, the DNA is TGTGCCAGCAGCTCTCGAACACAACCCTCCTCTGGAAACACCATATATTTT.

CDR3 residues: CASTIGQGRAFF. The CDR3 nucleotides are TGTGCCAGCACAATCGGACAGGGCAGAGCTTTCTTT. The V and J genes are TRBV12-3 or TRBV12-4 and TRBJ1-1, with 8 nucleotides matching TRBD1. V dropped 7 bases and J dropped 10; count of bases not matched to a gene: 8. This CDR3 comprises 12 residues.

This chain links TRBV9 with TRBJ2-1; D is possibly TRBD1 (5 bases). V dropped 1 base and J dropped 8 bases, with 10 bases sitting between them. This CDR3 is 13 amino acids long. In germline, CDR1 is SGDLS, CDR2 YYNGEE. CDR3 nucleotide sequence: TGTGCCAGCAGCGTAAGTATCAGGGATGAGCAGTTCTTC. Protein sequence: CASSVSIRDEQFF.

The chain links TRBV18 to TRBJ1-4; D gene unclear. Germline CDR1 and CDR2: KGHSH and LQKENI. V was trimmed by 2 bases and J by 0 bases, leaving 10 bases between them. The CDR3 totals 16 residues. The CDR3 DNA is TGTGCCAGCTCACCAATGGACGCCACAACTAATGAAAAACTGTTTTTT. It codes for CASSPMDATTNEKLFF.

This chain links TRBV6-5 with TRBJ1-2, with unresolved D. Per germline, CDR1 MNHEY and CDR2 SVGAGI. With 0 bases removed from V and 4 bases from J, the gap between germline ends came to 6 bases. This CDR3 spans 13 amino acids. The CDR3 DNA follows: TGTGCCAGCAGTTACTCCGGCTCCTATGGCTACACCTTC. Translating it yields CASSYSGSYGYTF.

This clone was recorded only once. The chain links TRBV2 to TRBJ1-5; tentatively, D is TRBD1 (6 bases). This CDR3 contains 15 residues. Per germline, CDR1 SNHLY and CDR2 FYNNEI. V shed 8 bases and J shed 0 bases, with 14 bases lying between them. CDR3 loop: CASRRGQSSNQPQHF. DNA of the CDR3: TGTGCCAGCCGCAGGGGACAAAGTAGCAATCAGCCCCAGCATTTT.

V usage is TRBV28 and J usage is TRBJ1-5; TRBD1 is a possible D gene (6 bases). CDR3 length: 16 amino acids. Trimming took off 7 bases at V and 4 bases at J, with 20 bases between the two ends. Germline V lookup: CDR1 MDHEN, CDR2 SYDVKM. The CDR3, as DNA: TGTGCCAGCACCTCGGAGGGAACAGGGACGAATCAGCCCCAGCATTTT. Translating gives CASTSEGTGTNQPQHF.

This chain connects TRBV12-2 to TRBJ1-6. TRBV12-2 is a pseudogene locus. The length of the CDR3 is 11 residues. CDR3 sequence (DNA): TGTGCAAGTCGCTTTAGTTCACCCCTCCACTTT. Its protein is CASRFSSPLHF.

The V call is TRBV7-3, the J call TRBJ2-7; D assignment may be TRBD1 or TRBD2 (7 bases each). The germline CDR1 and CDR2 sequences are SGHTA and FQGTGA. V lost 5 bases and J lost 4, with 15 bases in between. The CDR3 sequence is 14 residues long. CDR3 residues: CASSPRGGVYEQYF. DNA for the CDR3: TGTGCCAGCAGCCCCAGGGGGGGTGTATACGAGCAGTACTTC.

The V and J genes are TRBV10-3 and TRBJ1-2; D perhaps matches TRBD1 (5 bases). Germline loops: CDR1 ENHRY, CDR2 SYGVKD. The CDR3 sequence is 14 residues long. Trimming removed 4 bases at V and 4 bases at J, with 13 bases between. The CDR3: CAISGGTKSYGYTF. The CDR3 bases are TGTGCCATCAGTGGGGGCACCAAATCCTATGGCTACACCTTC.

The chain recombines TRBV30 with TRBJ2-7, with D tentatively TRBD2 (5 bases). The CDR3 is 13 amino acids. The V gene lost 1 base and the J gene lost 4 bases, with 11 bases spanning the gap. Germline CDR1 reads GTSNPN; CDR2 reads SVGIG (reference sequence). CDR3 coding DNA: TGTGCCTGGAGTGATCCGGGGAGATACGAGCAGTACTTC. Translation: CAWSDPGRYEQYF.

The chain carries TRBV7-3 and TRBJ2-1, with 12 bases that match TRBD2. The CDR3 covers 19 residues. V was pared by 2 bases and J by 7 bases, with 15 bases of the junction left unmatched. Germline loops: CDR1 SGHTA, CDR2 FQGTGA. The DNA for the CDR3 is TGTGCCAGCAGCTTATTGGCTAGCGGGGGGGCCTTAGGTGTGAATGAGCAGTTCTTC. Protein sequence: CASSLLASGGALGVNEQFF.

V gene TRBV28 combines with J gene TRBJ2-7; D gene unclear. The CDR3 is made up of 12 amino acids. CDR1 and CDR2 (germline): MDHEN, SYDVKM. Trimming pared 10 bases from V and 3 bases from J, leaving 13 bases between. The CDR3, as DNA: TGTGCCACCACTCTGTCTCGCTACGAGCAGTACTTC. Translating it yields CATTLSRYEQYF.

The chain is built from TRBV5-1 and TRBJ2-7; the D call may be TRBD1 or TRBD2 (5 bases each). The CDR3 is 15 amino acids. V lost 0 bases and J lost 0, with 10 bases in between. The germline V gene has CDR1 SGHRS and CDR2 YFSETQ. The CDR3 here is CASSLGGALSYEQYF. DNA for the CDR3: TGCGCCAGCAGCTTGGGAGGGGCCCTCTCCTACGAGCAGTACTTC.

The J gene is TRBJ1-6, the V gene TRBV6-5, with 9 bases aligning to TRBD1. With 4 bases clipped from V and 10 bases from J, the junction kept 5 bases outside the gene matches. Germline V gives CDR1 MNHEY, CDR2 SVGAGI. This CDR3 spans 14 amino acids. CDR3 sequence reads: CASSLQGAESPLHF. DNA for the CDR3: TGTGCCAGCAGTTTACAGGGGGCAGAGTCACCCCTCCACTTT.

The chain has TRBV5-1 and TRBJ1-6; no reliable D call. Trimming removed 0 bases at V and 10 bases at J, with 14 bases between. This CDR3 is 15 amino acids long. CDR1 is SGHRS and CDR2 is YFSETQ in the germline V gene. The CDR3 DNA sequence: TGCGCCAGCAGCTTGGATGTGACAACGGGGTCACCCCTCCACTTT. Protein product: CASSLDVTTGSPLHF. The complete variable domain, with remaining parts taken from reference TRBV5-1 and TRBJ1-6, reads KAGVTQTPRYLIKTRGQQVTLSCSPISGHRSVSWYQQTPGQGLQFLFEYFSETQRNKGNFPGRFSGRQFSNSRSEMNVSTLELGDSALYLCASSLDVTTGSPLHFGNGTRLTVT.

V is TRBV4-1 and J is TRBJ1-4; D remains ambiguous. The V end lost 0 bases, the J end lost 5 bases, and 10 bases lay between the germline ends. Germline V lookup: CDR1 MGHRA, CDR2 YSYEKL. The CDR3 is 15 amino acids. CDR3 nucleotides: TGCGCCAGCAGCCAAGACGCCCGATCGAATGAAAAACTGTTTTTT. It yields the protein CASSQDARSNEKLFF.

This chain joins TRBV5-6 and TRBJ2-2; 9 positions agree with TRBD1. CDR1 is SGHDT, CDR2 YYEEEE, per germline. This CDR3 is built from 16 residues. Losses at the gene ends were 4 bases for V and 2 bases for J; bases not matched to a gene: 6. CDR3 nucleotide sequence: TGTGCCAGCAGCCCGGACAGGGGCCCCAACACCGGGGAGCTGTTTTTT. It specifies CASSPDRGPNTGELFF.

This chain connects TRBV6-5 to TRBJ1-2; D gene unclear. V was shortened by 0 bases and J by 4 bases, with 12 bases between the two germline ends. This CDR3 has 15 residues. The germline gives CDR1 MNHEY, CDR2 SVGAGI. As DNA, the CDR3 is TGTGCCAGCAGTTACTCCGGACGGAAGTCCTATGGCTACACCTTC. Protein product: CASSYSGRKSYGYTF.

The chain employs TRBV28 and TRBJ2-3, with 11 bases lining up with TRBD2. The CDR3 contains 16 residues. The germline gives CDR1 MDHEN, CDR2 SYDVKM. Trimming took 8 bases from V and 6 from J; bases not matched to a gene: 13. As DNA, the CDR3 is TGTGCCAGCCGATTTGGGATAGCGGGGGGGAGCGATACGCAGTATTTT. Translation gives CASRFGIAGGSDTQYF.

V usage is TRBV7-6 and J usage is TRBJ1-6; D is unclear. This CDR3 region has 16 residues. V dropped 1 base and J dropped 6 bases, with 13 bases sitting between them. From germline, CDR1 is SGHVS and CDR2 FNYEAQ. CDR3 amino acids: CASSLGGAVGNSPLHF. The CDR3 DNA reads TGTGCCAGCAGCTTAGGGGGAGCGGTGGGTAATTCACCCCTCCACTTT.